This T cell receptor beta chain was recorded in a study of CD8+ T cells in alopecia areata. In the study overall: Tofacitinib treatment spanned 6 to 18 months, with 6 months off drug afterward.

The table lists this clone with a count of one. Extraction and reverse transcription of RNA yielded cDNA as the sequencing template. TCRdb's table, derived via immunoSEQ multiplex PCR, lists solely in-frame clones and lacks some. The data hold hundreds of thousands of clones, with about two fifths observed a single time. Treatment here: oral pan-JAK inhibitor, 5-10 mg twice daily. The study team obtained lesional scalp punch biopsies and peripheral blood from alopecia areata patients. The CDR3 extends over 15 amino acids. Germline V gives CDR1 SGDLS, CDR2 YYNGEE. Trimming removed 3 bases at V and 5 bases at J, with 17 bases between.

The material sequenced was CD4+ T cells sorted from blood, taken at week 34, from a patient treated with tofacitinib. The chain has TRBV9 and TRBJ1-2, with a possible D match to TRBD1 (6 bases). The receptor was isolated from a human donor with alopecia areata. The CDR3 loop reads CASSGAPAGEYGYTF. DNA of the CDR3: TGTGCCAGCAGCGGGGCCCCCGCAGGGGAGTATGGCTACACCTTC.